These T cell receptor beta chains were read from a single sample in a study of T cell repertoires in cytomegalovirus infection. MiXCR, applied by TCRdb to the reads, yields one record per CDR3 protein. The sample has 60,000 to 85,000 distinct CDR3 sequences, about 23% seen once. No cognate antigen is known for these TCRs. Material: PBMCs, sequenced either directly or after in vitro stimulation (not recorded which). The receptors were sampled from a human donor in good health (CMV status not recorded). Some clones in this sample may be carry-over from other donors' samples. Each CDR3 is given with its conserved first and last residue. D genes are given only for firm matches. Rows give clone size only sometimes, using once, few, many, or a class for an expanded clone.

J,D,size,V,CDR3,DNA
TRBJ2-7,-,-,TRBV24-1,CATSDSGQAGYEQYF,TGTGCCACCAGTGATTCCGGACAGGCGGGGTACGAGCAGTACTTC
TRBJ2-1,TRBD2,many,TRBV7-2,CASRTSGRGTYNEQFF,TGTGCCAGCAGGACTAGCGGGAGGGGAACTTACAATGAGCAGTTCTTC
TRBJ2-1,-,-,TRBV28,CASSSLPSPSLPFF,TGTGCCAGCAGTTCTCTGCCCAGCCCTTCCTTGCCGTTCTTC
TRBJ1-5,-,-,TRBV7-2,CASSLGSQPQHF,TGTGCCAGCAGCTTAGGGTCTCAGCCCCAGCATTTT
TRBJ1-5,-,-,TRBV7-8,CASSTRTLRDQPQHF,TGTGCCAGCAGCACCCGGACACTCAGGGATCAGCCCCAGCATTTT
TRBJ1-6,-,few,TRBV20-1,CSASPDSHKSALHF,TGCAGTGCTAGCCCCGACAGTCACAAGTCGGCCCTCCACTTT
TRBJ1-1,-,few,TRBV29-1,CSVERRNTEAFF,TGCAGCGTTGAGAGAAGGAACACTGAAGCTTTCTTT
TRBJ1-5,-,-,TRBV27,CASSLRGRTDQPQHF,TGTGCCAGCAGTTTACGAGGCAGAACCGATCAGCCCCAGCATTTT
TRBJ2-6,-,few,TRBV5-1,CASSLAGLSGANVLTF,TGCGCCAGCAGCTTGGCAGGGCTCTCTGGGGCCAACGTCCTGACTTTC
TRBJ2-1,-,-,TRBV29-1,CSVELTQRSEQFF,TGCAGCGTTGAACTGACCCAACGGAGTGAGCAGTTCTTC
TRBJ2-5,-,-,TRBV27,CASSLTKGETTPAAQYF,TGTGCCAGCAGTTTAACGAAGGGGGAGACTACCCCCGCGGCCCAGTACTTC
TRBJ1-1,TRBD1,many,TRBV7-2,CASSLPTGATEAFF,TGTGCCAGCAGCCTCCCGACAGGGGCCACTGAAGCTTTCTTT
TRBJ2-2,-,many,TRBV6-4,CASSDRDTGELFF,TGTGCCAGCAGTGACAGGGACACCGGGGAGCTGTTTTTT
TRBJ1-2,-,-,TRBV6-2/TRBV6-3,CASSKRESNYGYTF,TGTGCCAGCAGTAAGAGGGAGTCTAACTATGGCTACACCTTC
TRBJ1-5,-,many,TRBV6-2/TRBV6-3,CASRPTYRTPQHF,TGTGCCAGCAGGCCCACTTACAGGACGCCCCAGCATTTT
TRBJ2-3,TRBD2,-,TRBV11-3,CASSRTSLGSTDTQYF,TGTGCCAGCAGCCGGACTAGCTTGGGTAGCACAGATACGCAGTATTTT
TRBJ1-1,-,few,TRBV7-8,CASSLVSLIATEAFF,TGTGCCAGCAGCTTAGTATCCCTTATCGCCACTGAAGCTTTCTTT
TRBJ1-1,-,many,TRBV7-9,CASSHPGRTEAFF,TGTGCCAGCAGCCACCCCGGGCGCACTGAAGCTTTCTTT